A selection of T cell receptor beta chains follows, all from one sample in a study of shared clonotypes between healthy human individuals. Using immunoSEQ multiplex PCR, the repertoire was profiled, and TCRdb retains in-frame clones only, with some absent. The sample includes around 650,000 clones, 95% to 96% of them seen just once. Sequencing input: naive CD8+ T cells sorted from blood. These receptors were collected from a woman in her thirties in good health. CDR3s include the opening cysteine and the closing phenylalanine or tryptophan. Fields, in order: V gene, J gene, CDR3 protein.

TRBV5-6,TRBJ1-4,CASSSGQGSGKLFF
TRBV7-2,TRBJ1-2,CASSSWTGSDYGYTF
TRBV27,TRBJ2-7,CASSQGLSEQYF
TRBV15,TRBJ1-5,CATSGDRGNQPQHF
TRBV14,TRBJ2-7,CASSPRAWSGPFYEQYF
TRBV9,TRBJ1-2,CASSVGGGDYGYTF
TRBV9,TRBJ2-5,CASSAGARRGAETQYF
TRBV6-1,TRBJ2-7,CASSYFYEQYF
TRBV15,TRBJ2-1,CATSRDQGRNEQFF
TRBV27,TRBJ2-7,CASSLRGPAYEQYF
TRBV13,TRBJ1-4,CASSFVGSGTVNEKLFF
TRBV13,TRBJ2-1,CASSPGPEQFF
TRBV28,TRBJ2-7,CASSYQGSYEQYF
TRBV4-1,TRBJ2-5,CASSQDFPSPPRETQYF
TRBV5-6,TRBJ2-7,CASSLGGESSYEQYF
TRBV7-9,TRBJ1-1,CASSKDRGGNTEAFF
TRBV20-1,TRBJ1-5,CSAEQGQPQHF
TRBV4-2,TRBJ2-7,CASSQDWDSSQPYEQYF
TRBV28,TRBJ2-7,CASSEQGGSYEQYF
TRBV27,TRBJ1-1,CASSFARHTEAFF
TRBV4-1,TRBJ2-7,CASSQGLSYEQYF
TRBV9,TRBJ2-7,CASSVASGTYEQYF
TRBV13,TRBJ2-5,CASRAREWHQETQYF
TRBV7-6,TRBJ2-7,CASSLDRAYEQYF
TRBV19,TRBJ1-2,CASSIHIQNYGYTF
TRBV9,TRBJ2-3,CASSVVGTAPGDTQYF
TRBV7-9,TRBJ2-7,CASSPSGAGEQYF
TRBV28,TRBJ2-7,CASSLGDYEQYF
TRBV5-4,TRBJ1-1,CASSLGGNTEAFF
TRBV5-1,TRBJ1-1,CASRHRASNTEAFF
TRBV4-2,TRBJ1-2,CASSQGTEVYGYTF
TRBV7-6,TRBJ2-5,CASSPAGTGGLTALQTQYF
TRBV9,TRBJ2-6,CASSARDRKTSGANVLTF
TRBV27,TRBJ2-7,CASSFLPVDEQYF
TRBV28,TRBJ1-4,CASSFGWGNEKLFF
TRBV7-9,TRBJ2-1,CASSSPGQGSLHEQFF
TRBV28,TRBJ2-1,CASSSGTSLDNEQFF
TRBV30,TRBJ2-5,CAWSRLNRVGETQYF
TRBV6-1,TRBJ1-1,CASSPRLNTEAFF
TRBV7-8,TRBJ1-6,CASSLDRTEGNSPLHF
TRBV9,TRBJ2-1,CASSPGRLYNEQFF
TRBV18,TRBJ2-5,CASSPGLAGEIQETQYF
TRBV30,TRBJ1-5,CAWSGGTGNQPQHF
TRBV9,TRBJ1-5,CASSVSGTDNQPQHF
TRBV7-2,TRBJ2-1,CASSSSGVEYLDEQFF
TRBV15,TRBJ2-7,CATSLTGSSYEQYF
TRBV10-3,TRBJ2-2,CAISSLGNTGELFF